This TCR beta chain was retrieved from a study of CDR3 diversity in severe acne. The table lists this clonotype with a few counts. Per germline, CDR1 MNHEY and CDR2 SVGAGI. V was pared by 7 bases and J by 2 bases, with 9 bases between. The CDR3 loop spans 13 amino acids. MiXCR, run by TCRdb on the PCR reads, gives a single entry per CDR3 protein. Altogether fewer than 90,000 distinct CDR3 sequences are present, roughly 49% being singletons, with the ten largest covering under 14%. The receptor was derived from a male donor with severe acne vulgaris. This chain joins TRBV6-5 and TRBJ2-1; D is uncertain. Sequenced material: blood. This chain's CDR3 is CASKETTYNEQFF. The CDR3, as DNA: TGTGCCAGCAAGGAGACCACCTACAATGAGCAGTTCTTC.